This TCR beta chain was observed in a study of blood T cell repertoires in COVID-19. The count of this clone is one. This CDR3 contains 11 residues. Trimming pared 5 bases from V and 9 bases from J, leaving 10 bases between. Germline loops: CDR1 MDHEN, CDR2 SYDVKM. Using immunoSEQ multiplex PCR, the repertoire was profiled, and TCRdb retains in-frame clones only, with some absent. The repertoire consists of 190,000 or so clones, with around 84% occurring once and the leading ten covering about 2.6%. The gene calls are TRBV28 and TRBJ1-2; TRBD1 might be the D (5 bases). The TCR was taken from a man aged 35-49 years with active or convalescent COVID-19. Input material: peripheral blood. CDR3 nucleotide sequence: TGTGCCAGCAGTCCCAGGGATAGCTACACCTTC. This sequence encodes CASSPRDSYTF.